This TCR beta chain was identified during a study of blood T cell repertoires in COVID-19. Across the whole study: Some COVID-19 samples were acute and others convalescent; all came from the United States, Italy and Spain. In each case, the material was cDNA or gDNA derived from T cells, B-cell-depleted T cells, or PBMCs.

The assay was immunoSEQ multiplex PCR, and TCRdb's table has in-frame clones only and misses some. This table has about 100,000 clones, 85% appearing once. The V gene's germline CDR1 is MGHRA and CDR2 YSYEKL. V lost 3 bases, J lost 9 bases, and 2 bases stayed unmatched. The CDR3 length is 14 residues. This clonotype was obtained from a human donor in a cohort sampled during active COVID-19. Material for sequencing was peripheral blood. This chain connects TRBV4-1 to TRBJ2-1; 13 bases fit TRBD2. CDR3 sequence: CASSHRLAGGEQFF. The DNA for the CDR3 is TGCGCCAGCAGCCACAGACTAGCGGGGGGTGAGCAGTTCTTC.